This T cell receptor beta chain was sequenced for a study of blood T cells in healthy people across ages. The authors ran a second PCR of about 6 to 11 cycles using a sample-barcoded 5' primer and a J-beta primer mix. Every molecule of cDNA carried a tag from a template-switch adaptor with 12 random nucleotides. One entry per CDR3 protein, called by TCRdb with MiXCR from the 5' RACE reads. The repertoire holds 540,000 or so distinct CDR3 sequences, with around 48% as singletons. This CDR3 has 13 amino acids. The germline V and J ends were trimmed by 4 bases and 1 base, with 7 bases remaining between them. Germline CDR1 SEHNR, CDR2 FQNEAQ (reference sequence). A note on this clonotype: Antigen: not known.

Overall study findings and caveats: The long-lived group displayed more naive CD4+ cells, plus higher diversity, than the aged donors did.

Material for sequencing was blood. The sequence derives from an elderly man in good health. J is TRBJ1-2 and V is TRBV7-9; TRBD1 is a possible D gene (6 bases). CDR3 sequence (DNA): TGTGCCAGCAGCTCAGGGGATAACTATGGCTACACCTTC. Encoded protein: CASSSGDNYGYTF.